The 11 T cell receptor beta chains below all came from one sample that was sequenced in a study of regulatory T cells in long-lasting Graves disease. The time point: persistent/refractory GD, antithyroid drugs over 5 years with positive TRAb. Extracted PBMC RNA gave rise to the TCR library. Building the TCR beta libraries relied on iRepertoire HTBI primers, and CDR3 regions underwent Arm-PCR. Via MiXCR, TCRdb re-called the multiplex PCR reads, giving one row per CDR3 protein. This table holds hundreds of thousands of distinct CDR3 sequences, under 25% found once. The specimen comprised peripheral blood mononuclear cells (PBMCs), sampled when the disease was refractory, from a patient treated with antithyroid drugs. The receptors were sampled from a female donor with Graves disease.

V and J are TRBV6-1 and TRBJ1-2; D gene unclear. Germline V gene data show CDR1 as MNHNS and CDR2 as SASEGT. The CDR3 has 13 amino acids. The V and J ends lost 3 bases and 7 bases respectively, with 12 bases between them. As DNA, the CDR3 is TGTGCCAGCAGTGAGGTCACTATTACTGGCTACACCTTC. Translation: CASSEVTITGYTF.

This clonotype showed up just a few times. The chain combines TRBV27 with TRBJ2-5; no clear D. The CDR3 is 11 amino acids. Between the trimmed V and J ends, which lost 6 bases and 4 bases, there was a span of 6 bases. CDR1 is MNHEY, CDR2 SMNVEV, per germline (reference sequence). CDR3 in amino acids: CASRGRETQYF. The CDR3 DNA reads TGTGCCAGCAGAGGACGAGAGACCCAGTACTTC.

This clonotype occurred once. V usage is TRBV6-1 and J usage is TRBJ2-3; TRBD1 matches 7 bases. CDR3 length: 14 amino acids. The V gene's germline CDR1 is MNHNS and CDR2 SASEGT. Losses at the gene ends were 8 bases for V and 6 bases for J; bases not matched to a gene: 11. The CDR3 loop reads CASHTGEIPDTQYF. CDR3 nucleotides: TGTGCCAGCCACACAGGGGAAATCCCGGATACGCAGTATTTT.

This clonotype appeared many times. This chain connects TRBV28 to TRBJ2-7, with TRBD1 matching over 8 bases. V trimming: 6 bases; J trimming: 3 bases; junction bases outside the gene matches: 7. CDR1 and CDR2 from the germline V gene are MDHEN and SYDVKM. This CDR3 has 14 amino acids. This CDR3 reads CASSKRTGFYEQYF. CDR3 in DNA: TGTGCCAGCAGCAAGAGGACAGGGTTCTACGAGCAGTACTTC.

The CDR3 protein is CASSPLQGDHQETQYF. Written as DNA, the CDR3 is TGTGCCAGCAGCCCATTGCAGGGAGACCATCAAGAGACCCAGTACTTC. The rearrangement uses TRBV7-9 and TRBJ2-5; either TRBD1 or TRBD2 may fit D (5 bases each). Germline CDR1 reads SEHNR; CDR2 reads FQNEAQ (reference sequence). Between the trimmed V and J ends, which lost 5 bases and 2 bases, there was a span of 18 bases. The CDR3 is 16 residues long.

This clonotype was picked up many times. The genes are TRBV2 and TRBJ2-7, with TRBD2 identical over 9 bases. The CDR3 is 13 amino acids. Trimming removed 5 bases from V and 6 bases from J; junction bases left unmatched: 5. Germline loops: CDR1 SNHLY, CDR2 FYNNEI. CDR3 bases: TGTGCCAGCAGTTTAGCGGGGGCCGCCGAGCAGTACTTC. This gives the protein CASSLAGAAEQYF.

The rearrangement links TRBV30 to TRBJ1-1; TRBD1 might be the D (5 bases). Germline CDR1 GTSNPN, CDR2 SVGIG (reference sequence). This CDR3 region has 14 residues. Trimming removed 0 bases at V and 6 bases at J, with 14 bases between. The CDR3 DNA is TGTGCCTGGAGTGTACGTTGGGGGTGGGCTGAAGCTTTCTTT. Its translation is CAWSVRWGWAEAFF.

The chain uses TRBV9 and TRBJ2-7; 8 nucleotides align to TRBD2. The V and J ends lost 2 bases and 3 bases, in that order; junction bases with no gene match: 4. This CDR3 contains 14 residues. CDR1 SGDLS and CDR2 YYNGEE come from the germline V gene. The CDR3 nucleotides read TGTGCCAGCAGCGTCACTCTAGCGGGCTACGAGCAGTACTTC. Its translation: CASSVTLAGYEQYF.

This chain links TRBV20-1 with TRBJ1-5; TRBD1 might be the D (5 bases). This CDR3 has 15 amino acids. V was clipped by 3 bases and J by 0 bases, with 12 bases between them. CDR1 DFQATT and CDR2 SNEGSKA come from the germline V gene (reference sequence). In DNA, the CDR3 is TGCAGTGCTAGGCCCCTGGACAATAGCAATCAGCCCCAGCATTTT. Protein: CSARPLDNSNQPQHF.

This chain connects TRBV7-9 to TRBJ2-7, with 9 bases matching TRBD1. CDR1 is SEHNR and CDR2 is FQNEAQ in the germline V gene (reference sequence). This CDR3 is 13 amino acids long. V lost 7 bases, J lost 10 bases, and 11 bases stayed unmatched. CDR3 bases: TGTGCCAGCACCCAAGGGGGACAGGGCGGCCAGTACTTC. Translation: CASTQGGQGGQYF.

This clonotype was counted ten times or more. This sequence joins TRBV2 and TRBJ2-7; D uncertain. Trimming took 4 bases from V and 6 from J, leaving 13 bases between them. The germline V gene has CDR1 SNHLY and CDR2 FYNNEI. The CDR3 is 13 residues long. The DNA of the CDR3 is TGTGCCAGCAGTGTCCCCAGCCAAGCCGAGCAGTACTTC. Its translation: CASSVPSQAEQYF.